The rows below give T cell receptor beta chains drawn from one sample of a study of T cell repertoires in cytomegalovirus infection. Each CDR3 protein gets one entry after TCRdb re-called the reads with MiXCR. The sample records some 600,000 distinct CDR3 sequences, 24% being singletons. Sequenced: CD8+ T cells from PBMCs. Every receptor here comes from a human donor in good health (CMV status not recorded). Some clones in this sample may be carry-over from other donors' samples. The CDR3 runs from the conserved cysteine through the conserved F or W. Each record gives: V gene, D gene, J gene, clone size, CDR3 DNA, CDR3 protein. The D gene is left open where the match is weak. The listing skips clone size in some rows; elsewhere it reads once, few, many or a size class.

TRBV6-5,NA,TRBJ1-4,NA,TGTGCCAGCAGTTACTCGGGGGTAGGGGAAAAACTGTTTTTT,CASSYSGVGEKLFF
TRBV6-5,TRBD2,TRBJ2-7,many,TGTGCCAGCAGTTACTCGAGTACGGGAGCGGGGGCCTACGAGCAGTACTTC,CASSYSSTGAGAYEQYF
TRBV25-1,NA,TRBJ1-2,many,TGTGCCAGCAGGACAGGTCGGGGCTACACCTTC,CASRTGRGYTF
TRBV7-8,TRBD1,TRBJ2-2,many,TGTGCCAGCAGCTTTACAGGGGGCTCGGACACCGGGGAGCTGTTTTTT,CASSFTGGSDTGELFF
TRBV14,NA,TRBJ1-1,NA,TGTGCCAGCAGCCAAAACGCGGGACACACTGAAGCTTTCTTT,CASSQNAGHTEAFF
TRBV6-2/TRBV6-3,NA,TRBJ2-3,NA,TGTGCCAGCAAGCCAGGGCCTTATACGCAGTATTTT,CASKPGPYTQYF
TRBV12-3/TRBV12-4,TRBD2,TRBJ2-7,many,TGTGCCAGCAGTTTACCTAGCGGGGGTGAACAGAGCTACGAGCAGTACTTC,CASSLPSGGEQSYEQYF
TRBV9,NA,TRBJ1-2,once,TGTGCCAGCAGCGTAGCTACGGACCGGGGCGGCTACACCTTC,CASSVATDRGGYTF
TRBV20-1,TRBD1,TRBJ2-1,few,TGCAGTGCTAGAGATCCCAGGGGGCCCTACAATGAGCAGTTCTTC,CSARDPRGPYNEQFF
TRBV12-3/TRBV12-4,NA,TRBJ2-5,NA,TGTGCCAGCAGTTTAGCAGAAACGTGGCAAGAGACCCAGTACTTC,CASSLAETWQETQYF
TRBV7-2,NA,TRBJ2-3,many,TGTGCCAGCAGCCCAGGACCATCAGATACGCAGTATTTT,CASSPGPSDTQYF
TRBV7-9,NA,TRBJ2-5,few,TGTGCCAGCAGCTTAAGAGGGCTGGGGGCAGAGACCCAGTACTTC,CASSLRGLGAETQYF
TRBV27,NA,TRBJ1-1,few,TGTGCCAGCAGTTTAACGGGGGGCCCGAACACTGAAGCTTTCTTT,CASSLTGGPNTEAFF
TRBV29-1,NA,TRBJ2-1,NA,TGCAGCGTTGAACCGACAGGTGAGGAGCAGTTCTTC,CSVEPTGEEQFF
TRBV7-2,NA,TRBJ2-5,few,TGTGCCAGCAGCTTTGTAGCTGGGAACCAAGAGACCCAGTACTTC,CASSFVAGNQETQYF
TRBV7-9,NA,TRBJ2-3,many,TGTGCCAGCCCCCCGACCTTGGGGCTAGATACGCAGTATTTT,CASPPTLGLDTQYF
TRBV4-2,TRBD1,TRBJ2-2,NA,TGTGCCAGCAGCCCCTTAGATATCGGACAGGTTCTGAACACCGGGGAGCTGTTTTTT,CASSPLDIGQVLNTGELFF
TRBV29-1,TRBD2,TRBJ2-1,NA,TGCAGCGTTGAGGGGCTAGCGGGGGGCCGCTCCTACAATGAGCAGTTCTTC,CSVEGLAGGRSYNEQFF
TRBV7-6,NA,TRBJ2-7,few,TGTGCCAGCAGCCCTCTTTCGGGGTCCGGGTACGAGCAGTACTTC,CASSPLSGSGYEQYF
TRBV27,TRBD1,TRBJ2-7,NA,TGTGCCAGCAGTTTTGCAGGGGGCATTAACGAGCAGTACTTC,CASSFAGGINEQYF
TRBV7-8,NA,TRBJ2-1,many,TGTGCCAGCAGCTTAGGTCGGTTATACAATGAGCAGTTCTTC,CASSLGRLYNEQFF
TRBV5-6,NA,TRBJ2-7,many,TGTGCCAGCAGCCCCGGGGCCTCCTACGAGCAGTACTTC,CASSPGASYEQYF
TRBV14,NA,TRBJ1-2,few,TGTGCCAGCAGCATAGACGGGGACTATGGCTACACCTTC,CASSIDGDYGYTF
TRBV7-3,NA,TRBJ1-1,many,TGTGCCAGCAGCCCCGCCCCGGGTGGGAGCACTGAAGCTTTCTTT,CASSPAPGGSTEAFF
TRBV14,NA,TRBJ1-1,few,TGTGCCAGCAGGCGACAGGAGGGGAACACTGAAGCTTTCTTT,CASRRQEGNTEAFF
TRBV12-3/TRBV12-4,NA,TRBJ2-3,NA,TGTGCCAGCAGCCTCCCCCAGTCTTGGCCCACAGATACGCAGTATTTT,CASSLPQSWPTDTQYF
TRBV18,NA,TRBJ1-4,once,TGTGCCAGCTCGGACGGAGTTAATGAAAAACTGTTTTTT,CASSDGVNEKLFF
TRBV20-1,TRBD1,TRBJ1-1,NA,TGCAGTGCTAGTACAGGGGGAACTGAAGCTTTCTTT,CSASTGGTEAFF
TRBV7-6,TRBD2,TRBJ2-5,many,TGTGCCAGCAGGAACCTGGGCGGACTAGCGGGGAACCAAGAGACCCAGTACTTC,CASRNLGGLAGNQETQYF
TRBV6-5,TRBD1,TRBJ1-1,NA,TGTGCCAGCAGTTACCTTGAGGGGGCAGGGGGCACTGAAGCTTTCTTT,CASSYLEGAGGTEAFF
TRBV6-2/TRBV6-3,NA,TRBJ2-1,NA,TGTGCCAGCAAATTGGAGGGGGCCCCTTACAATGAGCAGTTCTTC,CASKLEGAPYNEQFF
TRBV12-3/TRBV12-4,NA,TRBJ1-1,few,TGTGCCAGCAGTTCAACAGCGCGGGACACTGAAGCTTTCTTT,CASSSTARDTEAFF
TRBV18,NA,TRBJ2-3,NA,TGTGCCAGCTCACCGGGCGAGCGGAGCACAGATACGCAGTATTTT,CASSPGERSTDTQYF
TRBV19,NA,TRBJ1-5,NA,TGTGCCAGTAGTACCCGACAGGCTCTGGAGCCCCAGCATTTT,CASSTRQALEPQHF
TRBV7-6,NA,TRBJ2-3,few,TGTGCTAGCAGCTTACGGGGACTCTACACAGATACGCAGTATTTT,CASSLRGLYTDTQYF
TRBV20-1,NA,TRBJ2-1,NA,TGCAGTGCTACCTGGGGGCGGGAACTCCACCCGAGGGATGAGCAGTTCTTC,CSATWGRELHPRDEQFF
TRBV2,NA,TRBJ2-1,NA,TGTGCCAGCAGTGAAATTGGGGCCGCCTACAATGAGCAGTTCTTC,CASSEIGAAYNEQFF
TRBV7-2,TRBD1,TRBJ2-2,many,TGTGCCAGCAGCTTCGGACAGGGCGCCGGGGAGCTGTTTTTT,CASSFGQGAGELFF
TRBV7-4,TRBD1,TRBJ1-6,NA,TGTGCCTTTCCCGGGACAGGCAATTCACCCCTCCACTTT,CAFPGTGNSPLHF
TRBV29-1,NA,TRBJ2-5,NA,TGCAGCGTTTGGAACCCAGGGGCCGAGGAGACCCAGTACTTC,CSVWNPGAEETQYF
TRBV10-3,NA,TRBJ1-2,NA,TGTGCCATTCTCAGGGGAGGGGACTATGGCTACACCTTC,CAILRGGDYGYTF